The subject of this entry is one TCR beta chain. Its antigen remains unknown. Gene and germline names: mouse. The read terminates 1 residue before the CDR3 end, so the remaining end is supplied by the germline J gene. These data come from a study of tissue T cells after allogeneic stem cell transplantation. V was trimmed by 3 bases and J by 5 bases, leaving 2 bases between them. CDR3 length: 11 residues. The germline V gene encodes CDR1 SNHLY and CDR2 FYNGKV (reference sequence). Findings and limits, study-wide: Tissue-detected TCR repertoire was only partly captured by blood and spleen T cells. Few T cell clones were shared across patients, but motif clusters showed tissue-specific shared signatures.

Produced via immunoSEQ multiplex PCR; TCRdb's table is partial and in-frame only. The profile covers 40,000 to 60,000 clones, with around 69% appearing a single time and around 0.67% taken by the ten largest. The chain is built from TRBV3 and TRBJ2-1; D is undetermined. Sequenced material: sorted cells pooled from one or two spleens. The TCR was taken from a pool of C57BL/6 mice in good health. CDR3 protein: CASSFDAEQFF. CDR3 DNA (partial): TGTGCCAGCAGCTTCGATGCTGAGCAGTTC.